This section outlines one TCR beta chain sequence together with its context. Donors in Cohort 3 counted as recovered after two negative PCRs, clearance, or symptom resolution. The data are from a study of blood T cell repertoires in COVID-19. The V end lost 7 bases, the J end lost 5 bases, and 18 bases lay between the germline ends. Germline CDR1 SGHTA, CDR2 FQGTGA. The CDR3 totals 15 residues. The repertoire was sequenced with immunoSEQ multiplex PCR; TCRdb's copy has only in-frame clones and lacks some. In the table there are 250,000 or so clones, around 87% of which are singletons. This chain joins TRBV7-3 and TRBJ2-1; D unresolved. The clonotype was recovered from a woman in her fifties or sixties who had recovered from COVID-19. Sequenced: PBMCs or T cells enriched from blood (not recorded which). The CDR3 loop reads CASTLGSAPDNEQFF. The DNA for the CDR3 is TGTGCCAGCACCCTAGGATCGGCCCCTGACAATGAGCAGTTCTTC.